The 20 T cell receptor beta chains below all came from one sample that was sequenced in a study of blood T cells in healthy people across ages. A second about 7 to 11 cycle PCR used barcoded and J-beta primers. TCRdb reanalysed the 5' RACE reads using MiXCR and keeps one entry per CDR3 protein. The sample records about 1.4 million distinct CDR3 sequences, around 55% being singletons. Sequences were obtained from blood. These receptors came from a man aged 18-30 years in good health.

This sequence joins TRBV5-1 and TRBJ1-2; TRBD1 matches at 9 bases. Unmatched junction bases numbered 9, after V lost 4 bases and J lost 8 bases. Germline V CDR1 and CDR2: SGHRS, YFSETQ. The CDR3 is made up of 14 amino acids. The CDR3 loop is CASSAGTGSGGYTF. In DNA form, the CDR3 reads TGCGCCAGCAGCGCCGGGACAGGGTCAGGGGGCTACACCTTC.

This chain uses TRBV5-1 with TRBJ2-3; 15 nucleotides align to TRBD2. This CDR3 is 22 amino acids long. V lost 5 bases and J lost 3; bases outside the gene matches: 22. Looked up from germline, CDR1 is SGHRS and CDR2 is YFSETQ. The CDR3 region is CASRPGTGNLGLAGGTTDTQYF. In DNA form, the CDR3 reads TGCGCCAGCAGACCCGGGACAGGCAACCTAGGACTAGCGGGAGGGACGACAGATACGCAGTATTTT.

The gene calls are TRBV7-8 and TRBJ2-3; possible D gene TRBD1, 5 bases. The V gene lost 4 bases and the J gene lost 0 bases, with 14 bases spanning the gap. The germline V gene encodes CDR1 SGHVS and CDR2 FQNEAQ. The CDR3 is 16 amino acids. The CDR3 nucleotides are TGTGCCAGCAGCTCCTCTGGCAGGGTTAGCACAGATACGCAGTATTTT. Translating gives CASSSSGRVSTDTQYF.

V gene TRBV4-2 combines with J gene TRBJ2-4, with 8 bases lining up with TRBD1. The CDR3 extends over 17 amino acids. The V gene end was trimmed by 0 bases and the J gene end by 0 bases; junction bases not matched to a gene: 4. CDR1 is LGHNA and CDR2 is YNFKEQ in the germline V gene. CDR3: CASSQEGQGIAKNIQYF. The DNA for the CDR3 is TGTGCCAGCAGCCAAGAAGGACAGGGAATAGCCAAAAACATTCAGTACTTC.

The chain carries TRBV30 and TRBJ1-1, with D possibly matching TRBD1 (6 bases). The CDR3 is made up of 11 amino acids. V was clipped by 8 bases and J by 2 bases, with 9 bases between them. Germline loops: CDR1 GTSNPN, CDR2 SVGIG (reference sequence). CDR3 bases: TGTGCCAGACAGGAAAACACTGAAGCTTTCTTT. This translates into CARQENTEAFF.

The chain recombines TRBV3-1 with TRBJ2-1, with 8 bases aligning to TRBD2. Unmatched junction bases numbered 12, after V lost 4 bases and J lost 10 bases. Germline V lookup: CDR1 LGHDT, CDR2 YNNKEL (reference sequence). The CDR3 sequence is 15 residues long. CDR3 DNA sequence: TGTGCCAGCAGCCCCCCCAGCGGGAGACTCGACGAGCAGTTCTTC. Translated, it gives CASSPPSGRLDEQFF.

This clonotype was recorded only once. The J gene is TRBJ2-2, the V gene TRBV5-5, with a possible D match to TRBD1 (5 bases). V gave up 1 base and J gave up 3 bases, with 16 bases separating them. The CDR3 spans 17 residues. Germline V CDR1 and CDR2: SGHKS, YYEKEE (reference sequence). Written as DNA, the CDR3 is TGTGCCAGCAGCTTGTGGTCTCTCCTAGGGGACACCGGGGAGCTGTTTTTT. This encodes CASSLWSLLGDTGELFF.

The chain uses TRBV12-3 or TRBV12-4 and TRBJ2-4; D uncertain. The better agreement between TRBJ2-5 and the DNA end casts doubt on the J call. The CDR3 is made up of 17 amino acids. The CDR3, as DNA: TGTGCCAGCAGCCCCTCCTGGGTGGGATGGGGCCAAGAGACCCAGTACTTC. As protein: CASSPSWVGWGQETQYF.

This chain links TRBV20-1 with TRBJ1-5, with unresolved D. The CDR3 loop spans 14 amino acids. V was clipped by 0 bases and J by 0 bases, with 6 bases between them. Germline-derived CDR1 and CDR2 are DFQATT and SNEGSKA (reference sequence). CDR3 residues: CSARDRSSNQPQHF. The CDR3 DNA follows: TGCAGTGCTAGAGATCGGAGTAGCAATCAGCCCCAGCATTTT.

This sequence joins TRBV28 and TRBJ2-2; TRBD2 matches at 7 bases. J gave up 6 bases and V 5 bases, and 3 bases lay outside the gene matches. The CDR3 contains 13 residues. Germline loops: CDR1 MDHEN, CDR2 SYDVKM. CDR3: CASSPGLPGELFF. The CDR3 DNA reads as TGTGCCAGCAGTCCGGGACTACCCGGGGAGCTGTTTTTT.

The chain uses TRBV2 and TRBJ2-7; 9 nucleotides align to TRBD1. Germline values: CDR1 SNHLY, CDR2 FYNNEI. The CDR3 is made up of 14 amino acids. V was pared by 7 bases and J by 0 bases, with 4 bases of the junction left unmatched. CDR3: CASNRDRDSYEQYF. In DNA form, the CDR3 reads TGTGCCAGCAACCGGGACAGGGACTCCTACGAGCAGTACTTC.

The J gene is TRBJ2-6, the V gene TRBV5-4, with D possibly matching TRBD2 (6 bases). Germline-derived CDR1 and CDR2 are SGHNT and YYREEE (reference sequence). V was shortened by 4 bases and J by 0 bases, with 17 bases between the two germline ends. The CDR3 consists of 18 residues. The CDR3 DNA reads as TGTGCCAGCAGCGGATTTGTGCGGGATTCCTCTGGGGCCAACGTCCTGACTTTC. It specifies CASSGFVRDSSGANVLTF. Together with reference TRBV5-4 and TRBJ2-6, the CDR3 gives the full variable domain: ETGVTQSPTHLIKTRGQQVTLRCSSQSGHNTVSWYQQALGQGPQFIFQYYREEENGRGNFPPRFSGLQFPNYSSELNVNALELDDSALYLCASSGFVRDSSGANVLTFGAGSRLTVL.

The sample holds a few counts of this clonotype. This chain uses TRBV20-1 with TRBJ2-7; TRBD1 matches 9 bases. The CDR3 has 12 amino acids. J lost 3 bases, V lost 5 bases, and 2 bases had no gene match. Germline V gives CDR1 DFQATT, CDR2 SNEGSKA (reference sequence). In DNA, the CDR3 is TGCAGTGCTCGACAGGGGGACTACGAGCAGTACTTC. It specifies CSARQGDYEQYF.

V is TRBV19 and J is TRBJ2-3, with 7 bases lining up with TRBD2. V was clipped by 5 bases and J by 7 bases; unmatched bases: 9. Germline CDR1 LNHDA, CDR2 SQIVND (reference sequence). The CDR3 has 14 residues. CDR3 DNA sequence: TGTGCCAGTAGTTCAGCGGGACCCGGGTATACGCAGTATTTT. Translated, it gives CASSSAGPGYTQYF.

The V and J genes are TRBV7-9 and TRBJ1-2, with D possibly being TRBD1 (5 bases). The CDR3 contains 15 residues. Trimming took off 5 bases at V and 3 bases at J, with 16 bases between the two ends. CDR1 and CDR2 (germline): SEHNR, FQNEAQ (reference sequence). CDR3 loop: CASSDASEGYYGYTF. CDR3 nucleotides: TGTGCCAGCAGCGACGCCTCAGAGGGGTACTATGGCTACACCTTC.

CDR3 residues: CASSYEGQNYKQYF. CDR3 bases: TGTGCCAGCAGTTACGAGGGACAGAACTACAAGCAGTACTTC. The chain combines TRBV6-6 with TRBJ2-5, with 7 nucleotides matching TRBD1. The CDR3 runs 14 residues. Germline V gene sequence: CDR1 MNHNY, CDR2 SVGAGI (reference sequence). The ends lost 2 bases at V and 11 bases at J; junction bases unmatched: 11.

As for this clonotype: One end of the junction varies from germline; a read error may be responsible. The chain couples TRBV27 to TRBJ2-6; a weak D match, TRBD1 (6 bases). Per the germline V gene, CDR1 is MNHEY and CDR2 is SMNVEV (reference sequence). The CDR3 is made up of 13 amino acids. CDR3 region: CACRGIGANVLTF. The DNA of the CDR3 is TGTGCCTGCAGGGGTATAGGGGCCAACGTCCTGACTTTC.

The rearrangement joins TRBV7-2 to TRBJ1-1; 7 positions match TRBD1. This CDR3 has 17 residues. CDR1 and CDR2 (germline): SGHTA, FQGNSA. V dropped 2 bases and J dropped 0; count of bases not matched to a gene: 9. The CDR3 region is CASSLPRTGEMNTEAFF. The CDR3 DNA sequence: TGTGCCAGCAGCTTACCCCGGACAGGAGAAATGAACACTGAAGCTTTCTTT.

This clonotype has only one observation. DNA for the CDR3: TGTGCCAGCAGCCCCCTGATGGGAGAGCGCAATGAGCAGTTCTTC. Translation: CASSPLMGERNEQFF. This chain joins TRBV7-9 and TRBJ2-1, with D perhaps TRBD2 (5 bases). This CDR3 is built from 15 residues. V lost 5 bases and J 6 bases, leaving 17 bases between the germline ends. From germline, CDR1 is SEHNR and CDR2 FQNEAQ (reference sequence).

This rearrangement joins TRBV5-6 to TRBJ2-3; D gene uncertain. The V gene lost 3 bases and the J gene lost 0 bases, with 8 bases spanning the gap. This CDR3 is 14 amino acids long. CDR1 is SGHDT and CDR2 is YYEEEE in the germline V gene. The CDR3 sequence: CASSSEDSTDTQYF. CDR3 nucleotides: TGTGCCAGCAGCTCAGAAGATAGCACAGATACGCAGTATTTT.